The 28 T cell receptor beta chains below come from one sample, sequenced in a study of T cells in Graves' hyperthyroidism and ophthalmopathy. The investigators amplified TCR beta CDR3 regions from RNA transcripts. Researchers ran a first-round RT-PCR on the TCR CDR3 using the HTBI primer set. One entry per CDR3 protein results from TCRdb running MiXCR on the multiplex PCR reads. The data hold approximately 700,000 distinct CDR3 sequences, with over 40% observed a single time. The sequencing input was peripheral blood or thyroid tissue (not recorded which). Receptors originate from an adult man with Graves' disease, either hyperthyroidism or ophthalmopathy (not recorded which).

This chain links TRBV2 with TRBJ1-5, with D perhaps matching TRBD1 (5 bases). The CDR3 loop spans 14 amino acids. The V end lost 5 bases, the J end lost 7 bases, and 15 bases lay between the germline ends. CDR1 and CDR2 (germline): SNHLY, FYNNEI. CDR3 DNA: TGTGCCAGCAGTTTATTGGGGCTGGGGCAGCCCCAGCATTTT. Translated: CASSLLGLGQPQHF. Combining the CDR3 with reference TRBV2 and TRBJ1-5 gives the whole variable domain EPEVTQTPSHQVTQMGQEVILRCVPISNHLYFYWYRQILGQKVEFLVSFYNNEISEKSEIFDDQFSVERPDGSNFTLKIRSTKLEDSAMYFCASSLLGLGQPQHFGDGTRLSIL.

This clonotype occurred once. This chain joins TRBV15 and TRBJ1-2, with 11 bases that match TRBD1. The CDR3 sequence is 15 residues long. The V gene's germline CDR1 is LNHNV and CDR2 YYDKDF (reference sequence). J was trimmed by 2 bases and V by 5 bases; bases with no gene match: 4. CDR3 sequence reads: CATSVDRGPNYGYTF. CDR3 DNA sequence: TGTGCCACCAGCGTGGACAGGGGGCCCAACTATGGCTACACCTTC. Using reference TRBV15 and TRBJ1-2 for the parts outside the CDR3, the full variable domain is DAMVIQNPRYQVTQFGKPVTLSCSQTLNHNVMYWYQQKSSQAPKLLFHYYDKDFNNEADTPDNFQSRRPNTSFCFLDIRSPGLGDTAMYLCATSVDRGPNYGYTFGSGTRLTVV.

The chain joins TRBV29-1 to TRBJ1-2, with D maybe TRBD1 (6 bases). CDR3 size: 14 residues. Germline values: CDR1 SQVTM, CDR2 ANQGSEA. Between the trimmed V and J ends, which lost 8 bases and 4 bases, there was a span of 20 bases. This CDR3 is CSSITGRRAYGYTF. The CDR3 bases are TGCAGCTCAATAACAGGGAGGAGAGCCTATGGCTACACCTTC. Using reference TRBV29-1 and TRBJ1-2 for the parts outside the CDR3, the full variable domain is SAVISQKPSRDICQRGTSLTIQCQVDSQVTMMFWYRQQPGQSLTLIATANQGSEATYESGFVIDKFPISRPNLTFSTLTVSNMSPEDSSIYLCSSITGRRAYGYTFGSGTRLTVV.

The chain carries TRBV15 and TRBJ1-5; D not certain. The CDR3 loop spans 16 amino acids. V dropped 0 bases and J dropped 5 bases, with 14 bases sitting between them. The V gene's germline CDR1 is LNHNV and CDR2 YYDKDF (reference sequence). CDR3 in amino acids: CATSRDLPGFDQPQHF. CDR3 in DNA: TGTGCCACCAGCAGAGATCTGCCGGGTTTCGATCAGCCCCAGCATTTT. The full variable domain, with the rest looked up from reference TRBV15 and TRBJ1-5, is DAMVIQNPRYQVTQFGKPVTLSCSQTLNHNVMYWYQQKSSQAPKLLFHYYDKDFNNEADTPDNFQSRRPNTSFCFLDIRSPGLGDTAMYLCATSRDLPGFDQPQHFGDGTRLSIL.

This clonotype was counted between two and nine times. The V gene is TRBV7-9, the J gene TRBJ1-4, with a tentative D call TRBD1 (5 bases). V lost 6 bases, J lost 8 bases, and 19 bases lay in between. The CDR3 sequence is 15 residues long. Germline assignment: CDR1 SEHNR and CDR2 FQNEAQ (reference sequence). CDR3 region: CASSSREVGSEKLFF. CDR3 nucleotide sequence: TGTGCCAGCAGTTCCAGGGAGGTTGGGTCGGAAAAACTGTTTTTT.

Details on this clonotype: A much bigger clone sits one base away, suggesting this may be a read error. The genes are TRBV2 and TRBJ1-1; D is possibly TRBD1 (6 bases). Trimming cost V 6 bases and J 1 base, with 12 bases left between them. CDR1 and CDR2 from the germline V gene are SNHLY and FYNNEI. CDR3 length: 14 amino acids. The CDR3 here is CASRGVGGNTEAFF. Written as DNA, the CDR3 is TGTGCCAGCAGAGGAGTAGGGGGGAACACTGAAGCTTTCTTT.

CDR3 sequence (DNA): TGTGCCAGCAGCTTCACAGGAGGAGGGGGTCCCACTGAAGCTTTCTTT. Protein: CASSFTGGGGPTEAFF. This chain uses TRBV7-9 with TRBJ1-1, with D perhaps TRBD1 (6 bases). V lost 3 bases and J 4 bases, leaving 18 bases between the germline ends. The length of the CDR3 is 16 residues. CDR1 and CDR2 (germline): SEHNR, FQNEAQ (reference sequence). Supplemented by reference TRBV7-9 and TRBJ1-1, the full variable domain reads DTGVSQNPRHKITKRGQNVTFRCDPISEHNRLYWYRQTLGQGPEFLTYFQNEAQLEKSRLLSDRFSAERPKGSFSTLEIQRTEQGDSAMYLCASSFTGGGGPTEAFFGQGTRLTVV.

This chain connects TRBV24-1 to TRBJ1-2; 7 nucleotides line up with TRBD1. The CDR3 is 14 amino acids. Germline-derived CDR1 and CDR2 are KGHDR and SFDVKD. V gave up 3 bases and J gave up 7 bases; unmatched junction bases: 7. CDR3 in amino acids: CATSDTRTGGGYTF. The CDR3 DNA reads TGTGCCACCAGTGATACCCGGACAGGAGGTGGCTACACCTTC.

This clonotype occurred many times. The V gene is TRBV29-1, the J gene TRBJ2-3; a weak D match, TRBD1 (6 bases). The CDR3 is made up of 13 amino acids. V was cut by 6 bases and J by 2 bases, with 12 bases left in between. The germline V gene encodes CDR1 SQVTM and CDR2 ANQGSEA. In DNA, the CDR3 is TGCAGCGTGCGGACAGTACTCACAGATACGCAGTATTTT. Translating gives CSVRTVLTDTQYF.

This clonotype was seen many times. V gene TRBV2 combines with J gene TRBJ1-1; unclear D gene. Trimming cost V 1 base and J 11 bases, with 8 bases left between them. The CDR3 loop spans 11 amino acids. Germline V gives CDR1 SNHLY, CDR2 FYNNEI. CDR3 protein: CASSEEESAFF. For the CDR3, the DNA is TGTGCCAGCAGTGAAGAGGAGTCGGCTTTCTTT.

This clonotype has just one count. This chain links TRBV29-1 with TRBJ1-5, with D possibly TRBD1 on 5 matching bases. V lost 5 bases, J lost 0 bases, and 11 bases lay in between. The CDR3 sequence is 14 residues long. CDR1 is SQVTM, CDR2 ANQGSEA, per germline. DNA of the CDR3: TGCAGCGTTACATCCGGGACTAGCAATCAGCCCCAGCATTTT. This gives the protein CSVTSGTSNQPQHF.

At least ten counts were recorded for this clonotype. The V call is TRBV12-3 or TRBV12-4, the J call TRBJ2-7; 12 nucleotides agree with TRBD2. The V gene end was trimmed by 5 bases and the J gene end by 7 bases; junction bases not matched to a gene: 3. The CDR3 spans 13 residues. CDR3 sequence: CASSPGTSGEQYF. For the CDR3, the DNA is TGTGCCAGCAGTCCCGGGACTAGCGGGGAGCAGTACTTC.

This clonotype was counted ten times or more. The chain employs TRBV12-3 or TRBV12-4 and TRBJ1-2; D uncertain. The CDR3 is made up of 12 amino acids. Trimming left V 4 bases short and J 4 bases short, with 7 bases between. This CDR3 reads CASSSLGYGYTF. CDR3 DNA sequence: TGTGCCAGCAGTTCACTGGGCTATGGCTACACCTTC.

As concerns this clonotype: A junction boundary mismatches the germline segment, possibly from a read error. The genes are TRBV9 and TRBJ2-7, with TRBD1 matching over 9 bases. Germline loops: CDR1 SGDLS, CDR2 YYNGEE. The CDR3 has 16 residues. In DNA, the CDR3 is TGCGCCAGCAGCCAGGCTGCCGGGACAGGGCTCTACGAGCAGTACTTC. Protein: CASSQAAGTGLYEQYF.

There are many counts of this clonotype. The chain links TRBV10-3 to TRBJ1-1; D gene unclear. V was clipped by 8 bases and J by 0 bases, with 13 bases between them. The CDR3 is made up of 14 amino acids. Germline V gene sequence: CDR1 ENHRY, CDR2 SYGVKD. Written as DNA, the CDR3 is TGTGCCATCCCGCGGGCAGATATGAACACTGAAGCTTTCTTT. It specifies CAIPRADMNTEAFF.

This sequence joins TRBV2 and TRBJ1-4; weak D call: TRBD1 (5 bases). With 8 bases removed from V and 5 bases from J, the gap between germline ends came to 12 bases. From germline, CDR1 is SNHLY and CDR2 FYNNEI. This CDR3 spans 13 amino acids. The chain's CDR3 is CASGGGGNEKLFF. CDR3 DNA sequence: TGTGCCAGCGGGGGGGGGGGAAATGAAAAACTGTTTTTT.

The J gene is TRBJ2-2, the V gene TRBV20-1; TRBD2 matches 8 bases. Germline V gives CDR1 DFQATT, CDR2 SNEGSKA (reference sequence). Losses at the gene ends were 6 bases for V and 4 bases for J; bases not matched to a gene: 7. The CDR3 runs 14 residues. CDR3 residues: CSAEGLVSTGELFF. In DNA form, the CDR3 reads TGCAGTGCGGAGGGACTAGTTAGCACCGGGGAGCTGTTTTTT.

With respect to this clonotype: A much larger clone differs from this one at a single base, so this may be a read error. The chain is built from TRBV2 and TRBJ1-4; D gene unclear. The germline CDR1 and CDR2 sequences are SNHLY and FYNNEI. The CDR3 loop spans 14 amino acids. Trimming removed 4 bases from V and 0 bases from J, with 6 bases in between. The CDR3 DNA follows: TGTGCCAGCAGTGGACATGCAACTAATGAAAAACTGTTTTTT. Translated: CASSGHATNEKLFF.

This clonotype has a count of ten or more. The V and J genes are TRBV20-1 and TRBJ1-5; D not resolved. Per the germline V gene, CDR1 is DFQATT and CDR2 is SNEGSKA (reference sequence). V lost 3 bases and J lost 3, with 9 bases in between. The CDR3 has 13 residues. Here the CDR3 DNA reads TGCAGTGCTAGGGGTTTCGACAATCAGCCCCAGCATTTT. Protein product: CSARGFDNQPQHF.

J is TRBJ2-7 and V is TRBV7-9; tentatively, D is TRBD2 (7 bases). CDR1 is SEHNR and CDR2 is FQNEAQ in the germline V gene (reference sequence). This CDR3 is built from 15 residues. Trimming cost V 1 base and J 4 bases, with 14 bases left between them. CDR3 loop: CASSLEGGVQYEQYF. The CDR3 DNA follows: TGTGCCAGCAGCTTAGAAGGGGGGGTTCAGTACGAGCAGTACTTC.

The sample holds many counts of this clonotype. The rearrangement links TRBV19 to TRBJ1-1; no clear D gene. Trimming cost V 9 bases and J 1 base, with 18 bases left between them. From germline, CDR1 is LNHDA and CDR2 SQIVND (reference sequence). CDR3 length equals 15 residues. CDR3 amino acids: CASTPGIAPNTEAFF. DNA of the CDR3: TGTGCCAGCACTCCCGGGATCGCCCCGAACACTGAAGCTTTCTTT.

J is TRBJ1-6 and V is TRBV10-2; D uncertain. The ends were cut back, 10 bases at V and 8 bases at J, with 15 bases in the middle. CDR3 length: 13 residues. Per germline, CDR1 WSHSY and CDR2 SAAADI. CDR3 DNA: TGCGCCACCCGCCCCCAGGACTATTCACCCCTCCACTTT. It codes for CATRPQDYSPLHF.

This chain's CDR3 is CASSQWHGQPQHF. The CDR3 coding sequence is TGTGCCAGCAGCCAATGGCATGGTCAGCCCCAGCATTTT. The genes are TRBV14 and TRBJ1-5; no definite D call. Germline V gives CDR1 SGHDN, CDR2 FVKESK. This CDR3 spans 13 amino acids. The V and J ends lost 2 bases and 6 bases respectively, with 8 bases between them.

This clonotype appeared a few times. CDR3 residues: CASSVDRGHEQYF. In DNA form, the CDR3 reads TGTGCCAGCAGTGTCGACAGGGGCCACGAGCAGTACTTC. The rearrangement links TRBV7-2 to TRBJ2-7, with 8 bases identical to TRBD1. The germline gives CDR1 SGHTA, CDR2 FQGNSA. The CDR3 runs 13 residues. V lost 6 bases to trimming and J lost 5 bases; unmatched junction nucleotides: 6.

Concerning this clonotype itself: One end of the junction varies from germline; a read error may be responsible. DNA for the CDR3: TGCGCCAGCAGCCGCCCCCTTAGGGGCAAGACCTACGAGCAGTACTTC. Residues: CASSRPLRGKTYEQYF. The chain couples TRBV7-2 to TRBJ2-7; D perhaps matches TRBD1 (5 bases). CDR3 length: 16 residues. Germline CDR1 SGHTA, CDR2 FQGNSA.

In regard to this clonotype: This sequence may be a read error, since a much larger clone differs from it by one base. The chain recombines TRBV7-8 with TRBJ2-7; 9 positions match TRBD2. Germline CDR1 SGHVS, CDR2 FQNEAQ. The CDR3 loop spans 12 amino acids. The CDR3 DNA reads as TGTGTCAGCAGCGGGAGGACGTACGAGCAGTACTTC. This gives the protein CVSSGRTYEQYF. The whole variable domain, filled in from reference TRBV7-8 and TRBJ2-7, reads GAGVSQSPRYKVAKRGQDVALRCDPISGHVSLFWYQQALGQGPEFLTYFQNEAQLDKSGLPSDRFFAERPEGSVSTLKIQRTQQEDSAVYLCVSSGRTYEQYFGPGTRLTVT.

This chain uses TRBV20-1 with TRBJ2-7; 10 positions agree with TRBD2. The V and J ends lost 4 bases and 5 bases, in that order; junction bases with no gene match: 5. The CDR3 loop spans 13 amino acids. Germline V lookup: CDR1 DFQATT, CDR2 SNEGSKA (reference sequence). The CDR3 DNA reads as TGCAGTGCTACGAGCGGGAGGGGGGACGAGCAGTACTTC. As protein: CSATSGRGDEQYF.

DNA of the CDR3: TGTGCCATCAGCTCGACAGGGGGTTCGGAGACCCAGTACTTC. Amino acid sequence: CAISSTGGSETQYF. V and J are TRBV10-3 and TRBJ2-5; 9 bases match TRBD1. The CDR3 extends over 14 amino acids. Germline CDR1 ENHRY, CDR2 SYGVKD. Unmatched junction bases numbered 7, after V lost 6 bases and J lost 5 bases.